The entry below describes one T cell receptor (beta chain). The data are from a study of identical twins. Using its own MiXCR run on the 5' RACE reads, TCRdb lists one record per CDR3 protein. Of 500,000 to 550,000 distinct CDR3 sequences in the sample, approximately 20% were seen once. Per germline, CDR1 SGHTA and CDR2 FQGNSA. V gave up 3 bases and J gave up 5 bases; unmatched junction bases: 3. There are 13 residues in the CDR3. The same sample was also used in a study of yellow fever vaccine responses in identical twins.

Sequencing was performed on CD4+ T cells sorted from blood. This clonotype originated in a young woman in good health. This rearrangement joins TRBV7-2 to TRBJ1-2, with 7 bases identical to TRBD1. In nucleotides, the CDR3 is TGTGCCAGCAGCTTGACAGGGTGGTATGGCTACACCTTC. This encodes CASSLTGWYGYTF.